The following is a TCR beta chain sequence with its context. What it binds is not known. This specimen comes from a study of OX40 agonist ivuxolimab in advanced cancers. The study, taken as a whole, reports: It was also the case that some nonresponders had low normalized T-cell clonal expansion.

Measured with immunoSEQ multiplex PCR; TCRdb has only the in-frame clones, and not every one. This repertoire shows around 100,000 clones, 95% to 96% found once; its top ten account for just over 2%. This CDR3 region has 12 residues. Germline assignment: CDR1 SNHLY and CDR2 FYNNEI. Trimming took 4 bases from V and 1 from J, leaving 4 bases between them. The specimen was CD4+ or CD8+ T cells sorted from blood, collected in a trial of the OX40 agonist ivuxolimab. The receptor comes from an adult with an advanced solid tumor such as melanoma, head and neck, liver or kidney cancer. The rearrangement joins TRBV2 to TRBJ1-1; D remains unclear. CDR3 DNA sequence: TGTGCCAGCAGTGGGGAGAACACTGAAGCTTTCTTT. Its protein product is CASSGENTEAFF.